This T cell receptor beta chain originates from a study of T cell repertoires in cytomegalovirus infection. Study-level background: CMV epitopes, recently identified HLA-C-restricted and well-studied HLA-B-restricted, were used. It was the public TCR beta signatures that indicated both CMV infection and matching HLA type.

From germline, CDR1 is SGHTA and CDR2 FQGNSA. V lost 7 bases and J 5 bases, leaving 15 bases between the germline ends. CDR3 length: 13 residues. TCRdb itself ran the reads through MiXCR, one entry per CDR3 protein. The repertoire holds roughly 920,000 distinct CDR3 sequences, with approximately 32% as singletons. General study findings and limits: The ex vivo response showed dominance by HLA-C-restricted CMV-specific TCR beta clonotypes.

This clonotype occurred many times. Its antigen is still unknown. Sequenced here: cultured CD8+ T cells from PBMCs, sampled from culture after CMV antigen stimulation. This TCR was recovered from a human donor in good health (CMV status not recorded). Some clones in this sample may be carry-over from other donors' samples. This chain links TRBV7-2 with TRBJ2-7, with D tentatively TRBD1 (6 bases). In nucleotides, the CDR3 is TGTGCCAGCAAACAGGGCCCTTATAACGAGCAGTACTTC. This encodes CASKQGPYNEQYF. The full variable domain, rest sourced from reference TRBV7-2 and TRBJ2-7, is GAGVSQSPSNKVTEKGKDVELRCDPISGHTALYWYRQSLGQGLEFLIYFQGNSAPDKSGLPSDRFSAERTGGSVSTLTIQRTQQEDSAVYLCASKQGPYNEQYFGPGTRLTVT.